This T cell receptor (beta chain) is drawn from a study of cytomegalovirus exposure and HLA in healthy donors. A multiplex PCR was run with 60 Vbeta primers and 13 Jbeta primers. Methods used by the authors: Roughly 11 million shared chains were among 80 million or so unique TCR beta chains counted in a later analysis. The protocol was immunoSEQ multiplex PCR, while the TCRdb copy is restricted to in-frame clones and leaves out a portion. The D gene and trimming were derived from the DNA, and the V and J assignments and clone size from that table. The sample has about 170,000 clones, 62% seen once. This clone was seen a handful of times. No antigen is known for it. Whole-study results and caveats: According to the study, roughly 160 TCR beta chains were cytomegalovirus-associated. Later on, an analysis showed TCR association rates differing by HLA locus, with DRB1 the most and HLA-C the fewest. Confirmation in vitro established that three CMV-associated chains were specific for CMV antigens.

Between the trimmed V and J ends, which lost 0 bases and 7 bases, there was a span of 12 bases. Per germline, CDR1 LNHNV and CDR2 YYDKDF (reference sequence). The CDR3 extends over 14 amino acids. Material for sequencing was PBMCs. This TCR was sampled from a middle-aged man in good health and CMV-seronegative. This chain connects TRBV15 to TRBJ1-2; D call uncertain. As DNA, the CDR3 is TGTGCCACCAGCAGAGATCGAGGGATCTCTGGCTACACCTTC. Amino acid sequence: CATSRDRGISGYTF.